The 27 T cell receptor beta chains reported below all come from one sample, sequenced in a study of lymphopenia after photon versus proton radiotherapy. TCRdb's table, derived via immunoSEQ multiplex PCR, lists solely in-frame clones and lacks some. The data contain more than 70,000 clones, 83% of them singletons. Sequences were derived from peripheral blood, sampled from a patient treated with proton-based radiotherapy. These receptors all come from a man aged 60 to 75 with pancreatic cancer.

The chain is built from TRBV29-1 and TRBJ2-3; 8 bases map to TRBD1. The junction had 3 bases not matched to a gene; V was cut back by 4 bases and J by 0 bases. Germline CDR1 and CDR2: SQVTM and ANQGSEA. The CDR3 length is 14 residues. The CDR3 DNA follows: TGCAGCGTTGGCCGGACAGGGAGCACAGATACGCAGTATTTT. Its translation is CSVGRTGSTDTQYF.

This clone was observed once. The chain uses TRBV29-1 and TRBJ1-5; tentative D call: TRBD1 (5 bases). Germline CDR1 reads SQVTM; CDR2 reads ANQGSEA. The CDR3 covers 13 residues. V was cut by 4 bases and J by 0 bases, with 7 bases left in between. CDR3 bases: TGCAGCGTTGGGGGGAATAGCAATCAGCCCCAGCATTTT. The encoded protein is CSVGGNSNQPQHF.

The chain employs TRBV28 and TRBJ2-1, with no clear D. Germline CDR1 reads MDHEN; CDR2 reads SYDVKM. The CDR3 runs 12 residues. Trimming shortened V by 3 bases and J by 2 bases, and 2 bases separated the two germline ends. CDR3 in amino acids: CASSLPYNEQFF. For the CDR3, the DNA is TGTGCCAGCAGTTTGCCCTACAATGAGCAGTTCTTC.

The V call is TRBV19, the J call TRBJ1-3, with no clear D. V was pared by 5 bases and J by 0 bases, with 11 bases between. Germline V gene lookup returns CDR1 LNHDA and CDR2 SQIVND (reference sequence). This CDR3 spans 15 amino acids. The CDR3 is CASSPGRSSGNTIYF. In nucleotides, the CDR3 is TGTGCCAGTAGTCCCGGACGAAGCTCTGGAAACACCATATATTTT.

The chain links TRBV7-8 to TRBJ2-3; 12 bases align to TRBD2. Per germline, CDR1 SGHVS and CDR2 FQNEAQ. Trimming cost V 5 bases and J 7 bases; bases outside gene matches: 4. The CDR3 runs 14 residues. The CDR3 nucleotides are TGTGCCAGCAGCCAGACTAGCGGGAGAAATACGCAGTATTTT. It yields the protein CASSQTSGRNTQYF.

The chain carries TRBV28 and TRBJ1-2; 8 nucleotides line up with TRBD1. From germline, CDR1 is MDHEN and CDR2 SYDVKM. The CDR3 spans 13 residues. V shed 6 bases and J 6 bases; nucleotides not matched to a gene: 6. Here the CDR3 DNA reads TGTGCCAGCAGGCTGGACAGGGTGGATGGCTACACCTTC. It encodes CASRLDRVDGYTF.

As for this clone: Other DNA sequences of this sample code for an identical CDR3. The rearrangement joins TRBV14 to TRBJ1-1, with unresolved D. Trimming took 4 bases from V and 0 from J, leaving 9 bases between them. This CDR3 contains 14 residues. From germline, CDR1 is SGHDN and CDR2 FVKESK. CDR3 in amino acids: CASSRAGMNTEAFF. The CDR3 DNA is TGTGCCAGCAGCCGGGCGGGGATGAACACTGAAGCTTTCTTT. Drawing the rest from reference TRBV14 and TRBJ1-1, the complete variable domain is EAGVTQFPSHSVIEKGQTVTLRCDPISGHDNLYWYRRVMGKEIKFLLHFVKESKQDESGMPNNRFLAERTGGTYSTLKVQPAELEDSGVYFCASSRAGMNTEAFFGQGTRLTVV.

CDR3 protein: CASMAGTSGANVLTF. The CDR3 region has the DNA TGTGCCAGCATGGCGGGAACTTCCGGGGCCAACGTCCTGACTTTC. The chain uses TRBV6-1 and TRBJ2-6; TRBD2 might be the D (6 bases). CDR1 and CDR2 (germline): MNHNS, SASEGT. Trimming took 7 bases from V and 4 from J, leaving 14 bases between them. This CDR3 is 15 amino acids long.

A few counts support this clone. The rearrangement joins TRBV29-1 to TRBJ2-1; TRBD1 aligns across 12 bases. The V segment lost 7 bases and the J segment 9 bases; nucleotides outside the gene matches: 4. The germline CDR1 and CDR2 sequences are SQVTM and ANQGSEA. The CDR3 consists of 12 residues. CDR3 DNA: TGCAGCGCTAGGGACAGGGGGCGTGAGCAGTTCTTC. This codes for CSARDRGREQFF.

The V gene is TRBV4-3, the J gene TRBJ1-6; 7 bases match TRBD1. J gave up 8 bases and V 3 bases, and 7 bases lay outside the gene matches. CDR1 is LGHNA, CDR2 YSLEER, per germline. This CDR3 contains 15 residues. CDR3 sequence (DNA): TGCGCCAGCAGCCACGCTGACAGGGTCGATTCACCCCTCCACTTT. Protein product: CASSHADRVDSPLHF.

The chain combines TRBV28 with TRBJ1-1, with unresolved D. Deletions cut 7 bases from V and 1 base from J, with 22 bases between. This CDR3 contains 17 residues. The V gene's germline CDR1 is MDHEN and CDR2 SYDVKM. CDR3 in amino acids: CASTPPALATENTEAFF. The CDR3 DNA reads TGTGCCAGCACCCCCCCAGCTCTAGCGACGGAGAACACTGAAGCTTTCTTT.

Notes on this clone: At one end, the junction sequence differs from germline, possibly due to a read error. The rearrangement uses TRBV7-7 and TRBJ2-2; no clear D. Germline V gives CDR1 SSHAT, CDR2 FNYEAQ (reference sequence). The CDR3 has 16 amino acids. This chain's CDR3 is CASSPRLTINTGELFF. The CDR3, as DNA: TGTGCTAGCAGCCCTCGACTTACTATTAACACCGGGGAGCTGTTTTTT.

The J gene is TRBJ1-2, the V gene TRBV28, with 9 positions matching TRBD1. This CDR3 spans 16 amino acids. V trimming: 3 bases; J trimming: 4 bases; junction bases outside the gene matches: 9. CDR1 is MDHEN and CDR2 is SYDVKM in the germline V gene. The CDR3: CASSFRTGDDVYGYTF. CDR3 sequence (DNA): TGTGCCAGCAGTTTCCGGACAGGGGACGACGTCTATGGCTACACCTTC.

V usage is TRBV19 and J usage is TRBJ2-2; maybe TRBD1 (5 bases). Per the germline V gene, CDR1 is LNHDA and CDR2 is SQIVND (reference sequence). Trimming left V 5 bases short and J 5 bases short, with 6 bases between. CDR3 size: 12 residues. The CDR3 protein is CASSSGTGELFF. In DNA, the CDR3 is TGTGCCAGTAGTTCAGGGACCGGGGAGCTGTTTTTT.

The gene calls are TRBV27 and TRBJ1-2; 9 bases fit TRBD1. Germline values: CDR1 MNHEY, CDR2 SMNVEV (reference sequence). The CDR3 loop spans 15 amino acids. Germline trimming cut 2 bases from V and 7 bases from J; bases unmatched to any gene: 8. The CDR3 nucleotides read TGTGCCAGCAGTTTAAGTTCCGGGACAGGGATTGGCTACACCTTC. It is translated as CASSLSSGTGIGYTF.

The V and J genes are TRBV27 and TRBJ2-2, with 8 nucleotides matching TRBD2. The CDR3 loop spans 15 amino acids. J lost 4 bases, V lost 6 bases, and 7 bases had no gene match. The germline gives CDR1 MNHEY, CDR2 SMNVEV (reference sequence). CDR3 DNA: TGTGCCAGCAGGCCCGGGAGGGCGGGCACCGGGGAGCTGTTTTTT. This codes for CASRPGRAGTGELFF.

The gene calls are TRBV28 and TRBJ2-3; the match to TRBD2 covers 9 bases. Unmatched junction bases numbered 8, after V lost 5 bases and J lost 14 bases. The V gene's germline CDR1 is MDHEN and CDR2 SYDVKM. The CDR3 sequence is 12 residues long. CDR3 DNA sequence: TGTGCCAGCAGTCTAGCGGGACTCGCCGGGTATTTT. Protein sequence: CASSLAGLAGYF. The complete variable domain, with remaining parts taken from reference TRBV28 and TRBJ2-3, reads DVKVTQSSRYLVKRTGEKVFLECVQDMDHENMFWYRQDPGLGLRLIYFSYDVKMKEKGDIPEGYSVSREKKERFSLILESASTNQTSMYLCASSLAGLAGYFGPGTRLTVL.

The chain combines TRBV5-1 with TRBJ2-3; 8 bases agree with TRBD2. This CDR3 region has 15 residues. The junction had 1 base not matched to a gene; V was cut back by 0 bases and J by 1 base. The V gene's germline CDR1 is SGHRS and CDR2 YFSETQ. The CDR3 bases are TGCGCCAGCAGCTTGGTACTAGCGGGCACAGATACGCAGTATTTT. Its translation: CASSLVLAGTDTQYF.

The V call is TRBV19, the J call TRBJ2-3; D remains ambiguous. The V end lost 3 bases, the J end lost 0 bases, and 10 bases lay between the germline ends. Per germline, CDR1 LNHDA and CDR2 SQIVND (reference sequence). The CDR3 length is 15 residues. The CDR3 DNA is TGTGCCAGTAGTATGGCCCCCTCTAGCACAGATACGCAGTATTTT. Translated, it gives CASSMAPSSTDTQYF.

This chain connects TRBV11-3 to TRBJ2-7; 8 bases line up with TRBD1. The CDR3 extends over 15 amino acids. Per germline, CDR1 SGHNT and CDR2 YENEEA. V dropped 3 bases and J dropped 3; count of bases not matched to a gene: 7. CDR3 coding DNA: TGTGCCAGCAGCTTTCTTCAGGGGGCCAACTACGAGCAGTACTTC. Amino acids: CASSFLQGANYEQYF. The full variable domain, rest sourced from reference TRBV11-3 and TRBJ2-7, is EAGVVQSPRYKIIEKKQPVAFWCNPISGHNTLYWYLQNLGQGPELLIRYENEEAVDDSQLPKDRFSAERLKGVDSTLKIQPAELGDSAVYLCASSFLQGANYEQYFGPGTRLTVT.

This chain links TRBV30 with TRBJ2-1, with 10 bases that match TRBD2. The CDR3 is made up of 15 amino acids. V shed 4 bases, J shed 4 bases, and the junction held 7 bases outside the gene matches. Germline CDR1 is GTSNPN and CDR2 is SVGIG (reference sequence). CDR3 coding DNA: TGTGCCTGGAAGCCGGGACTAGCGCTATACAATGAGCAGTTCTTC. It is translated as CAWKPGLALYNEQFF.

A single count supports this clone. The J gene is TRBJ2-7, the V gene TRBV5-6, with 8 bases identical to TRBD2. CDR3 length: 15 residues. The junction had 6 bases not matched to a gene; V was cut back by 1 base and J by 3 bases. Germline CDR1 is SGHDT and CDR2 is YYEEEE. The DNA for the CDR3 is TGTGCCAGCAGCTTGTCGGGACTAGTCAGCTACGAGCAGTACTTC. Its translation is CASSLSGLVSYEQYF.

The CDR3 bases are TGTGCCAGCAGCGAGATGTTCAGGCAGTTCTTC. Translated, it gives CASSEMFRQFF. The V gene is TRBV25-1, the J gene TRBJ2-1; D is ambiguous. Trimming removed 6 bases from V and 12 bases from J, with 12 bases in between. Germline V gene lookup returns CDR1 MGHDK and CDR2 SYGVNS. The CDR3 spans 11 residues.

The V gene is TRBV5-1, the J gene TRBJ1-1; the D gene is possibly TRBD1 (5 bases). This CDR3 region has 12 residues. Germline CDR1 is SGHRS and CDR2 is YFSETQ. Trimming cost V 0 bases and J 10 bases, with 10 bases left between them. The CDR3 region has the DNA TGCGCCAGCAGCTTGGAACAGGCTGGAGCTTTCTTT. The encoded protein is CASSLEQAGAFF.

This clone came up a few times. At one end, the junction sequence differs from germline, possibly due to a read error. The chain couples TRBV19 to TRBJ1-5; TRBD1 aligns across 10 bases. Germline values: CDR1 LNHDA, CDR2 SQIVND (reference sequence). The CDR3 extends over 13 amino acids. The CDR3 region is CASRTGGKQPQHF. CDR3 nucleotides: TGTGCCAGTAGGACAGGGGGCAAACAGCCCCAGCATTTT.

In DNA form, the CDR3 reads TGTGCCAGCAGCCTGACGGCTACAAATGAAAAACTGTTTTTT. Its translation is CASSLTATNEKLFF. The V call is TRBV2, the J call TRBJ1-4; D remains ambiguous. The CDR3 extends over 14 amino acids. Germline CDR1 reads SNHLY; CDR2 reads FYNNEI. Trimming took off 6 bases at V and 5 bases at J, with 13 bases between the two ends.

The V gene is TRBV7-8, the J gene TRBJ1-5; D remains ambiguous. V was cut by 0 bases and J by 1 base, with 4 bases left in between. CDR1 SGHVS and CDR2 FQNEAQ come from the germline V gene. The CDR3 totals 14 residues. The CDR3 loop is CASSLAGSNQPQHF. CDR3 DNA sequence: TGTGCCAGCAGCTTAGCAGGGAGCAATCAGCCCCAGCATTTT.